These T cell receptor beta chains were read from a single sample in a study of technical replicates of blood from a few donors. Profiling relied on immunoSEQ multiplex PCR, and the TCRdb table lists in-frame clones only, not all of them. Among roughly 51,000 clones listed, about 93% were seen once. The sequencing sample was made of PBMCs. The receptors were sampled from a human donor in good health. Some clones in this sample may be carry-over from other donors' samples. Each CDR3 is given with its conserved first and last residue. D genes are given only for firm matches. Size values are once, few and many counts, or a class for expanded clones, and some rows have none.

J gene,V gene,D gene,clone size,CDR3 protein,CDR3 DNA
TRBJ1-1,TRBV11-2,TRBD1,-,CASSPGTGGTEAFF,TGTGCCAGCAGCCCTGGGACAGGTGGGACTGAAGCTTTCTTT
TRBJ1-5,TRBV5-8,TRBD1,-,CASSSRGDRALAQPQHF,TGTGCCAGCAGCTCGAGAGGGGACAGGGCTTTAGCTCAGCCCCAGCATTTT
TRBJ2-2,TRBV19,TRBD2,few,CASSPLGTSGISNTGELFF,TGTGCCAGTAGTCCCCTGGGGACTAGCGGGATTTCGAACACCGGGGAGCTGTTTTTT
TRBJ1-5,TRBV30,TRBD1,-,CAWGQDSNQPQHF,TGTGCCTGGGGACAGGATAGCAATCAGCCCCAGCATTTT
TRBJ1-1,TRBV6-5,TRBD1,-,CASSYERGQLNTEAFF,TGTGCCAGCAGTTACGAAAGGGGACAGCTGAACACTGAAGCTTTCTTT
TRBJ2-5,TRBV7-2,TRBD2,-,CASSRRTREGETQYF,TGTGCCAGCAGTCGCCGGACTAGGGAGGGGGAGACCCAGTACTTC
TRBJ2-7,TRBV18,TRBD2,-,CASSPNLAGGPYEQYF,TGTGCCAGCTCACCGAACCTAGCGGGGGGCCCGTACGAGCAGTACTTC
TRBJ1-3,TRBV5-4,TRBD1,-,CASSLGTGLGNTIYF,TGTGCCAGCAGCTTGGGGACAGGGCTCGGAAACACCATATATTTT
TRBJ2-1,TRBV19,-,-,CASTDIYAEQFF,TGTGCCAGCACCGACATCTATGCTGAGCAGTTCTTC
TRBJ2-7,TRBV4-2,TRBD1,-,CASSLDRDRDYEQYF,TGTGCCAGCAGCCTGGACCGGGACAGGGACTACGAGCAGTACTTC
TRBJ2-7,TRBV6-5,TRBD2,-,CASSYALAGGPGEQYF,TGTGCCAGCAGTTACGCGCTAGCGGGAGGGCCCGGCGAGCAGTACTTC
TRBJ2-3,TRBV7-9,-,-,CASSSVGDSDTQYF,TGTGCCAGCAGCTCCGTGGGGGACTCAGATACGCAGTATTTT
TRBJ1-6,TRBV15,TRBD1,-,CATSRPPTGGSYNSPLHF,TGTGCCACCAGCAGACCACCGACAGGGGGATCCTATAATTCACCCCTCCACTTT
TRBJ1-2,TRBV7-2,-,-,CASSLFFSGSNGYTF,TGTGCCAGCAGCTTATTTTTTAGCGGGTCCAATGGCTACACCTTC
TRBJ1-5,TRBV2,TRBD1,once,CASSYRDRGRDQPQHF,TGTGCCAGCAGTTACCGGGACAGGGGCCGGGATCAGCCCCAGCATTTT
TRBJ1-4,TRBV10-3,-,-,CAIRPGQSTNEKLFF,TGTGCCATCAGGCCCGGACAGTCAACTAATGAAAAACTGTTTTTT